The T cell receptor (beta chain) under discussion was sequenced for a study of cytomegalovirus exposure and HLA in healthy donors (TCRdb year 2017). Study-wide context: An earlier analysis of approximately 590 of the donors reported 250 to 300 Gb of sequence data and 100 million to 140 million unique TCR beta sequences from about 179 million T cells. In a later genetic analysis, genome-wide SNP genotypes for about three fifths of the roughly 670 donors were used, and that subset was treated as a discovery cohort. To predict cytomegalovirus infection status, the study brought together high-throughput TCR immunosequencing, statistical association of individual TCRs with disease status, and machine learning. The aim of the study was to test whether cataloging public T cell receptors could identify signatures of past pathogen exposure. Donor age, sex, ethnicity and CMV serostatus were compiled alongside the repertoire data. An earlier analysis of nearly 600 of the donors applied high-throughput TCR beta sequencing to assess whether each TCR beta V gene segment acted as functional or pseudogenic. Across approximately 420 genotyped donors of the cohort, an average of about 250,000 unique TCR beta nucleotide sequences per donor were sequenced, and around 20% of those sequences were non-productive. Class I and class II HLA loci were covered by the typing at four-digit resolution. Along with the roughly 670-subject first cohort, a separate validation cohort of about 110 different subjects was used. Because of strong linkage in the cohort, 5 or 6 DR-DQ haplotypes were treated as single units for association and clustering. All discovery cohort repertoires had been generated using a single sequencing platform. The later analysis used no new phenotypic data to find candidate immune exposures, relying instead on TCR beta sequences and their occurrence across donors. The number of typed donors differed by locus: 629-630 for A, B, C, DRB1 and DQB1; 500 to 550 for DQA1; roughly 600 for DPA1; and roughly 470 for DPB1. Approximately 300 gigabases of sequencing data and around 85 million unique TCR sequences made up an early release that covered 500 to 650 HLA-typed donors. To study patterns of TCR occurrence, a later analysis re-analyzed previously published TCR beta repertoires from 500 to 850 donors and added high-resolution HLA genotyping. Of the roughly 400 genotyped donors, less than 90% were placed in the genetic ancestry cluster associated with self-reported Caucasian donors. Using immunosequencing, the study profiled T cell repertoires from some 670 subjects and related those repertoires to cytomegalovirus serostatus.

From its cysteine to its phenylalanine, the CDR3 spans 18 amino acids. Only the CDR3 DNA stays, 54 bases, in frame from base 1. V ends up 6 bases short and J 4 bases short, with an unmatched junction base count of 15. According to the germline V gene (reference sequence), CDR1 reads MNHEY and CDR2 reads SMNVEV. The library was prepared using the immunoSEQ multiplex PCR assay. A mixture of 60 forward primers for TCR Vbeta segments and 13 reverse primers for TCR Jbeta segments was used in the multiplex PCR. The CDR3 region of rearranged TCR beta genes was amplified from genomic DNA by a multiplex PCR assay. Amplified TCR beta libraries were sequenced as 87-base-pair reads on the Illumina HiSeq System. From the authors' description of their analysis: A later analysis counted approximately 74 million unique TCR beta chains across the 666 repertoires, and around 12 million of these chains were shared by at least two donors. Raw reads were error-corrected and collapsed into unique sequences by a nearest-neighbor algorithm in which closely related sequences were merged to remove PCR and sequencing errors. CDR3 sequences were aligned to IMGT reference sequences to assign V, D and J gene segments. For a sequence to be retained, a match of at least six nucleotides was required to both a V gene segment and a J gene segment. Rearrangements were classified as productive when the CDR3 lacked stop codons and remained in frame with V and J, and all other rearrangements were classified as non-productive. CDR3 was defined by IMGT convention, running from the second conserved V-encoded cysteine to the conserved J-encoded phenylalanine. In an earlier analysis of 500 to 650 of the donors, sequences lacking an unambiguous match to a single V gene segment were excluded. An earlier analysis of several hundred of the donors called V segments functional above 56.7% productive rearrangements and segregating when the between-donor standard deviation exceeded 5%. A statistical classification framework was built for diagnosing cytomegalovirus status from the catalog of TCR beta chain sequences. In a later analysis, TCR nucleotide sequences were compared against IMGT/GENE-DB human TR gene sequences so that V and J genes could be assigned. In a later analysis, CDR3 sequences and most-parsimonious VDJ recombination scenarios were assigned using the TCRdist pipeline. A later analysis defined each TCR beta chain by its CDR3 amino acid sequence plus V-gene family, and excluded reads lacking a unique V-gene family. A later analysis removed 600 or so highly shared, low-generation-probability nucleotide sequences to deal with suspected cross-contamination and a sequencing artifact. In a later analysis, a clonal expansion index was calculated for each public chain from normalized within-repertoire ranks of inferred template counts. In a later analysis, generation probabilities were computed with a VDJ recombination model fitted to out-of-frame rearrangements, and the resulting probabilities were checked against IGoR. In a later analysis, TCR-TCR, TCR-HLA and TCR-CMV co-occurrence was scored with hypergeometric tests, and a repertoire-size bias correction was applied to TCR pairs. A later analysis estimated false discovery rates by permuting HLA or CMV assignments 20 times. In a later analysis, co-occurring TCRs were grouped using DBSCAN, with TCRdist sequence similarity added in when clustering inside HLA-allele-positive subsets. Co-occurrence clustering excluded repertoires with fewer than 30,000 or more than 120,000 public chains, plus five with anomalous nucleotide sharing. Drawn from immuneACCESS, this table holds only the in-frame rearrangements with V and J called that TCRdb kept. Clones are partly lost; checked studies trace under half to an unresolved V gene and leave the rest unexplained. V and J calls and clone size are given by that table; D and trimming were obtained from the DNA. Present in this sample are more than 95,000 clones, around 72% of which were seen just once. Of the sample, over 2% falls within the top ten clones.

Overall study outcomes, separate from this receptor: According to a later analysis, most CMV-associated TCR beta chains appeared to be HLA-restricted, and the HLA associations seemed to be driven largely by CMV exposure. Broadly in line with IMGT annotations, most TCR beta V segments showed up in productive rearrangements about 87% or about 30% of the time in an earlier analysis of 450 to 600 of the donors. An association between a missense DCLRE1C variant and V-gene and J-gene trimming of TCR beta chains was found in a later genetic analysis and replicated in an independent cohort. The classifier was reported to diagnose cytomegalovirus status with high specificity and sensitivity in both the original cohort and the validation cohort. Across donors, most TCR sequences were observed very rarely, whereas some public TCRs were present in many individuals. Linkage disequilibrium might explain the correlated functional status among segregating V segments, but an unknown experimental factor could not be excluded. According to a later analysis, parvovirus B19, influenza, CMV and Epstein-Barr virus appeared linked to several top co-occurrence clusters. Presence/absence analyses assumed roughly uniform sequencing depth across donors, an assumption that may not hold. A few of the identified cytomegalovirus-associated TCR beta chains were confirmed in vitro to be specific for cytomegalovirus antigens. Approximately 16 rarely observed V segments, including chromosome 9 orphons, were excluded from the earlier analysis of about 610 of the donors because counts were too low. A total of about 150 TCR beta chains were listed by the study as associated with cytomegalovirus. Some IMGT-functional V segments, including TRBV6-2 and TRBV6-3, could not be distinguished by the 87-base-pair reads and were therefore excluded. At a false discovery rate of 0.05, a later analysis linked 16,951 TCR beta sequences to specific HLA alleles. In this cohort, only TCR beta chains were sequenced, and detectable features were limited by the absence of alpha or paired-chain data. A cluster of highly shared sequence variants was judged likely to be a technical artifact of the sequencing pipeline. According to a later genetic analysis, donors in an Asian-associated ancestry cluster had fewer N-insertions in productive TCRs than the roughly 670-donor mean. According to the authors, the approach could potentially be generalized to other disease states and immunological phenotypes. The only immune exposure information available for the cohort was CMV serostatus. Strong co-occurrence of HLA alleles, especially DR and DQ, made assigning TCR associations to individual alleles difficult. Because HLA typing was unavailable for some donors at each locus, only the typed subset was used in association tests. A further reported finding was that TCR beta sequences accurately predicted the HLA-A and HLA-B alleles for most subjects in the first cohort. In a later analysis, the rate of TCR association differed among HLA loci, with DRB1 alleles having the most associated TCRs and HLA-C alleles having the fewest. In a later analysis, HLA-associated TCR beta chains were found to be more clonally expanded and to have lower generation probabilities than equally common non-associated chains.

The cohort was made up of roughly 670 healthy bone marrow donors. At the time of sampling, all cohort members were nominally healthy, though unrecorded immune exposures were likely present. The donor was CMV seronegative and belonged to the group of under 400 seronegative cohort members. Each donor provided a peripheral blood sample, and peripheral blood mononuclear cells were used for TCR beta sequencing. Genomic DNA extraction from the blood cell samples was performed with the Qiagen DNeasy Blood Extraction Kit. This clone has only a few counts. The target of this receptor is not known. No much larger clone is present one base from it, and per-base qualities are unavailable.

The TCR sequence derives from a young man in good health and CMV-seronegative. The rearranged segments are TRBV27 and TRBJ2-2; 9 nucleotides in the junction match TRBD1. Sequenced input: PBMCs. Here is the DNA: TGTGCCAGCAGGGAAGGACAGGGGAGGATTCGGAGCACCGGGGAGCTGTTTTTT. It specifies CASREGQGRIRSTGELFF.